The T cell receptor beta chain described here comes from a study of Graves' ophthalmopathy and Graves' hyperthyroidism. Sampling under 12 ml of fresh peripheral blood provided the PBMCs. Germline CDR1 is SNHLY and CDR2 is FYNNEI. Unmatched junction bases numbered 8, after V lost 8 bases and J lost 1 base. The CDR3 spans 15 residues. Using RNA transcripts, the TCR beta CDR3 regions were amplified. HTBI primers were used in a first-round RT-PCR, which preceded a second-round multiplex PCR. One entry per CDR3 protein, called by TCRdb with MiXCR from the multiplex PCR reads. The top ten clones hold roughly 50% of a sample with some 15,000 distinct CDR3 sequences, roughly 50% of them seen once.

The sequence was collected from a woman aged 25 to 39 with Graves' ophthalmopathy. Sample: peripheral blood. The J gene is TRBJ2-3, the V gene TRBV2, with TRBD2 matching over 8 bases. The CDR3 DNA follows: TGTGCCAGCCCCCTGGTAGCGGGGTGCACAGATACGCAGTATTTT. It encodes CASPLVAGCTDTQYF.